These 10 T cell receptor beta chains came from one sample sequenced in a study of metastatic and nonmetastatic thyroid tumors. Among the patients, none had received any treatment before thyroid surgery. Using MiXCR, TCRdb re-called clones from the PCR reads. The sample carries approximately 30,000 clones, approximately 17% recorded once. Sequencing was performed on blood. All receptors derive from a male donor with papillary thyroid cancer or a benign thyroid nodule (not recorded which). Some clones in this sample may be carry-over from other donors' samples.

This chain joins TRBV7-6 and TRBJ1-2; no clear D. Per germline, CDR1 SGHVS and CDR2 FNYEAQ. Trimming stripped 0 bases from V and 6 bases from J, with 8 bases between. The CDR3 is made up of 13 amino acids. The CDR3, as DNA: TGTGCCAGCAGCTTAGCGAGAGGGAATGGCTACACCTTC. This gives the protein CASSLARGNGYTF.

Ten or more counts support this clone. V is TRBV2 and J is TRBJ1-4; 8 bases are shared with TRBD1. The junction had 3 bases not matched to a gene; V was cut back by 1 base and J by 8 bases. The CDR3 has 14 residues. Germline V CDR1 and CDR2: SNHLY, FYNNEI. The CDR3 nucleotides are TGTGCCAGCAGTGAAGGGACAGGGCTGGAAAAACTGTTTTTT. Amino acid sequence: CASSEGTGLEKLFF.

The J gene is TRBJ2-1, the V gene TRBV27; D gene ambiguous. CDR3 length: 15 residues. The V gene lost 10 bases and the J gene lost 0 bases, with 16 bases spanning the gap. Germline V lookup: CDR1 MNHEY, CDR2 SMNVEV (reference sequence). The CDR3 is CANSLRVSSYNEQFF. In DNA, the CDR3 is TGTGCCAACAGCCTTCGGGTGAGCTCCTACAATGAGCAGTTCTTC.

This clone qualifies as medium-sized. J is TRBJ2-3 and V is TRBV6-4; D is unclear. Trimming stripped 0 bases from V and 6 bases from J, with 13 bases between. Germline values: CDR1 MRHNA, CDR2 SNTAGT. The CDR3 runs to 15 residues. In DNA form, the CDR3 reads TGTGCCAGCAGTGACTCTTCACTTGAGAGCGATACGCAGTATTTT. Its protein is CASSDSSLESDTQYF.

In this sample, this clone turned up many times. The chain combines TRBV28 with TRBJ2-7, with D perhaps TRBD1 or TRBD2 (5 bases each). The V and J ends lost 3 bases and 11 bases respectively, with 14 bases between them. Per germline, CDR1 MDHEN and CDR2 SYDVKM. The CDR3 length is 12 residues. The CDR3 sequence: CASSFSGTAEYF. In DNA, the CDR3 is TGTGCCAGCAGTTTCTCCGGGACCGCGGAGTACTTC.

The sample holds a few counts of this clone. The rearrangement uses TRBV6-1 and TRBJ2-3; unclear D gene. The germline V gene encodes CDR1 MNHNS and CDR2 SASEGT. The CDR3 runs 11 residues. V was clipped by 5 bases and J by 6 bases, with 6 bases between them. CDR3 sequence reads: CASSQEDTQYF. As DNA, the CDR3 is TGTGCCAGCAGTCAGGAGGATACGCAGTATTTT.

In this sample, this clone turned up many times. The CDR3 sequence is CASSPPSLDSYEQYF. CDR3 in DNA: TGTGCCAGCTCACCACCCTCGCTTGATTCCTACGAGCAGTACTTC. J is TRBJ2-7 and V is TRBV18; D gene ambiguous. Germline CDR1 KGHSH, CDR2 LQKENI. The CDR3 contains 15 residues. Trimming pared 0 bases from V and 1 base from J, leaving 10 bases between.

This clone was seen repeatedly, ten times or more. The rearrangement uses TRBV20-1 and TRBJ2-5, with D unclear. CDR1 is DFQATT, CDR2 SNEGSKA, per germline (reference sequence). The CDR3 is made up of 16 amino acids. V was trimmed by 5 bases and J by 0 bases, leaving 19 bases between them. CDR3 sequence (DNA): TGCAGTGCTGCTTCTCCTGAGACGGTGTACCAAGAGACCCAGTACTTC. This gives the protein CSAASPETVYQETQYF.

This clone was seen many times. The J gene is TRBJ2-3, the V gene TRBV28; D is perhaps TRBD1 (7 bases). Germline V gene sequence: CDR1 MDHEN, CDR2 SYDVKM. V was cut by 5 bases and J by 4 bases, with 19 bases left in between. CDR3 length: 16 amino acids. The DNA of the CDR3 is TGTGCCAGCAGTGGAGGGGACAGAGGTTCCGCAGATACGCAGTATTTT. The encoded protein is CASSGGDRGSADTQYF.

The chain carries TRBV5-1 and TRBJ1-1; 8 bases are a match to TRBD1. This CDR3 region has 14 residues. CDR1 and CDR2 (germline): SGHRS, YFSETQ. The V and J ends lost 1 base and 5 bases, in that order; junction bases with no gene match: 4. This CDR3 reads CASSLQGASTEAFF. As DNA, the CDR3 is TGCGCCAGCAGCTTGCAGGGGGCGAGTACTGAAGCTTTCTTT.